This T cell receptor beta chain is drawn from a study of blood T cell repertoires in COVID-19 (TCRdb year 2020). In the study overall: Samples covering the acute and convalescent phases of COVID-19 were provided by collaborators in the United States, Italy and Spain. Samples came from the ongoing ImmuneRACE study (first 160 participants) plus 1,254 subjects from 6 global collaborators. The repertoires were released in a freely available public database meant as a resource for research on the immune response to SARS-CoV-2. The sample metadata nearly always contained a de-identified subject ID, COVID-19 status, age in years and sex. The prospective study material was composed of cDNA or gDNA derived from T cells, B-cell-depleted T cells, or PBMCs. Where HLA class I and class II types were available, the types were taken from metadata supplied by the sample provider, not from assay-based typing. Deeply sampled blood TCRbeta repertoires from subjects exposed to, actively infected with, or recovered from COVID-19 were included in the dataset. What the research found in general, with its limitations: The quantity of clinical and demographic metadata differed by source and by participant and was supplied without curation.

The CDR3 covers 16 residues, taking in both the cysteine and the phenylalanine. The CDR3 DNA has 48 bases and is translated from base 1. The germline V gene yields SGHVS for CDR1 and FQNEAQ for CDR2. Trimming costs V 5 bases and J 2 bases, and their ends lie 15 bases apart. With regard to this clone: The specificity of this receptor is unknown. Qualities for individual bases were not recorded, and no much larger clone is one base off.

Collaborating institutions collected whole blood in K2EDTA tubes following their own protocols. Collaborator samples were shipped for TCRbeta analysis as frozen whole blood, isolated PBMCs, or DNA extracted from either sample type. TCRbeta CDR3 regions were amplified from genomic DNA using the immunoSEQ Assay, a bias-controlled multiplex PCR. For the original study's pipeline: Within the assay, amplification of reference gene primers was used to estimate how many nucleated cells each sample contained. To quantify the absolute abundance of each unique TCRbeta CDR3 rearrangement, sequence reads were collapsed and filtered. For each sample, productive Simpson clonality was calculated as the square root of Simpson's diversity index across productive rearrangements. The table comes from immuneACCESS by way of TCRdb, which keeps in-frame sequences with V and J called. Part of the clones is missing from these tables; in studies checked, under half for an unresolved V gene and the rest for unknown reasons. V, J and clone size were drawn from that table, and D and trimming were deduced from the DNA. The sample contains 250,000 to 350,000 clones, about nine tenths of them found a single time. Under 15% of the sample is held by the ten biggest clonotypes.

The clonotype comes from a woman aged 55-75 years with acute or convalescent COVID-19. The sample consisted of peripheral blood. The sequence is built from TRBV7-8 and TRBJ2-2, with TRBD1 tentatively as D gene (6 bases match). The nucleotides are TGTGCCAGCAGCGTACAAAACAGGGCTAACACCGGGGAGCTGTTTTTT. Its coded protein is CASSVQNRANTGELFF.